What follows are 28 T cell receptor beta chains derived from one specimen sequenced in a study of beta chain features in type 1 diabetes. Study-wide findings and caveats: In every one of the four CD4+ subsets, TCRB CDR3s were moderately but significantly shorter in Type 1 diabetes patients.

As every portion of the isolated RNA was reverse transcribed, the sequencing read expressed TCRB transcripts. Only in-frame clones appear in the TCRdb table, and some are missing; sequencing was by immunoSEQ multiplex PCR. The table lists over 300,000 clones, around 8.5% of them singletons. Their target antigens are unknown. The specimen sequenced was central memory CD4+ T cells from blood. Source of these receptors: a man aged 30 to 39 with type 1 diabetes.

On this clone itself: An end of the junction differs from the germline gene, which may be a read error. This chain uses TRBV4-1 with TRBJ1-5; D unresolved. CDR1 is MGHRA and CDR2 is YSYEKL in the germline V gene. The CDR3 contains 13 residues. The CDR3 protein is CASSQENDHPQHF. The CDR3 DNA is TGCGCCAGCAGCCAAGAGAATGATCACCCCCAGCATTTT.

The J gene is TRBJ2-1, the V gene TRBV28, with D perhaps TRBD1 or TRBD2 (5 bases each). Germline V gene lookup returns CDR1 MDHEN and CDR2 SYDVKM. CDR3 size: 15 residues. V was shortened by 5 bases and J by 5 bases, with 16 bases between the two germline ends. CDR3 residues: CASSPHGTVDNEQFF. In DNA, the CDR3 is TGTGCCAGCAGTCCCCACGGGACCGTGGACAATGAGCAGTTCTTC.

The chain uses TRBV6-5 and TRBJ1-5; 7 bases match TRBD1. This CDR3 contains 13 residues. Per the germline V gene, CDR1 is MNHEY and CDR2 is SVGAGI. Losses at the gene ends were 7 bases for V and 9 bases for J; bases not matched to a gene: 9. Here the CDR3 reads CASKGQGDGPQHF. The CDR3 bases are TGTGCCAGCAAGGGGCAGGGGGACGGGCCCCAGCATTTT.

In this sample, this clone turned up a few times. V is TRBV5-6 and J is TRBJ1-6, with a tentative D call TRBD1 (6 bases). Trimming removed 0 bases at V and 10 bases at J, with 14 bases between. CDR1 SGHDT and CDR2 YYEEEE come from the germline V gene. There are 15 residues in the CDR3. This CDR3 is CASSLVGRGHSPLHF. In DNA form, the CDR3 reads TGTGCCAGCAGCTTGGTGGGCAGGGGACACTCACCCCTCCACTTT.

This clone occurred many times. The rearrangement links TRBV30 to TRBJ1-6; TRBD1 matches 7 bases. CDR1 is GTSNPN and CDR2 is SVGIG in the germline V gene (reference sequence). The CDR3 contains 13 residues. The V segment lost 5 bases and the J segment 4 bases; nucleotides outside the gene matches: 2. The CDR3 nucleotides read TGTGCCTGGCAACAGGGGTATAATTCACCCCTCCACTTT. Protein sequence: CAWQQGYNSPLHF.

This clone was counted many times. The rearrangement joins TRBV19 to TRBJ1-2; D unresolved. This CDR3 comprises 15 residues. Germline CDR1 is LNHDA and CDR2 is SQIVND (reference sequence). V was shortened by 5 bases and J by 4 bases, with 17 bases between the two germline ends. This chain's CDR3 is CASSPGFVGVYGYTF. The CDR3 DNA follows: TGTGCCAGTAGTCCAGGATTTGTTGGGGTCTATGGCTACACCTTC.

This clone was seen more than once but under ten times. The gene calls are TRBV2 and TRBJ2-1, with TRBD2 identical over 8 bases. Germline V gives CDR1 SNHLY, CDR2 FYNNEI. With 7 bases clipped from V and 8 bases from J, the junction kept 4 bases outside the gene matches. This CDR3 region has 12 residues. Here the CDR3 reads CASKSSGDEQFF. DNA for the CDR3: TGTGCCAGCAAGAGTAGCGGGGATGAGCAGTTCTTC.

The chain joins TRBV4-2 to TRBJ2-3, with 12 bases matching TRBD2. The V gene end was trimmed by 1 base and the J gene end by 6 bases; junction bases not matched to a gene: 5. Germline V gene lookup returns CDR1 LGHNA and CDR2 YNFKEQ. This CDR3 region has 16 residues. The CDR3 nucleotides are TGTGCCAGCAGCCAAGCTAGCGGGGGGGCCGTGGATACGCAGTATTTT. Protein sequence: CASSQASGGAVDTQYF.

The chain joins TRBV11-2 to TRBJ2-7, with D uncertain. The CDR3 extends over 15 amino acids. The germline CDR1 and CDR2 sequences are SGHAT and FQNNGV. With 0 bases removed from V and 2 bases from J, the gap between germline ends came to 11 bases. DNA for the CDR3: TGTGCCAGCAGCTTAGATTGGGCCGGTCCCTACGAGCAGTACTTC. It codes for CASSLDWAGPYEQYF. Full variable domain (missing parts from reference TRBV11-2 and TRBJ2-7): EAGVAQSPRYKIIEKRQSVAFWCNPISGHATLYWYQQILGQGPKLLIQFQNNGVVDDSQLPKDRFSAERLKGVDSTLKIQPAKLEDSAVYLCASSLDWAGPYEQYFGPGTRLTVT.

The V gene is TRBV6-5, the J gene TRBJ1-2; D is perhaps TRBD1 (6 bases). V lost 7 bases to trimming and J lost 0 bases, with 12 bases between them. The CDR3 is 14 residues long. Germline CDR1 reads MNHEY; CDR2 reads SVGAGI. CDR3 in DNA: TGTGCCAGCACTACAGGGATAGCTAACTATGGCTACACCTTC. Translating gives CASTTGIANYGYTF.

The rearrangement joins TRBV5-6 to TRBJ2-7; TRBD1 might be the D (6 bases). The CDR3 has 14 residues. The V end was cut by 8 bases, the J end by 5 bases, with 20 bases between. Per germline, CDR1 SGHDT and CDR2 YYEEEE. The CDR3 nucleotides read TGTGCCAGTTCTGAAACAGGGTTGGTCCACGAGCAGTACTTC. Translated: CASSETGLVHEQYF.

This clone was seen only a few times. Here the CDR3 reads CASSLWEGSSYEQYF. CDR3 nucleotide sequence: TGCGCCAGCAGCTTGTGGGAGGGAAGCTCCTACGAGCAGTACTTC. The chain recombines TRBV5-1 with TRBJ2-7; 7 bases map to TRBD2. Germline CDR1 and CDR2: SGHRS and YFSETQ. The V gene end was trimmed by 1 base and the J gene end by 0 bases; junction bases not matched to a gene: 4. The CDR3 has 15 amino acids.

This chain links TRBV7-2 with TRBJ1-5; D is perhaps TRBD1 (6 bases). Germline V gene lookup returns CDR1 SGHTA and CDR2 FQGNSA. The CDR3 is 15 amino acids. V was pared by 2 bases and J by 7 bases, with 15 bases between. The CDR3 DNA reads as TGTGCCAGCAGCTTAAGGGTGGGGGGCCGACAGCCCCAGCATTTT. It specifies CASSLRVGGRQPQHF.

This chain's CDR3 is CASSLTQGGGEKLFF. The CDR3 DNA sequence: TGTGCCAGCAGCCTTACACAGGGAGGTGGAGAAAAACTGTTTTTT. The V and J genes are TRBV2 and TRBJ1-4; D perhaps matches TRBD1 (6 bases). In germline, CDR1 is SNHLY, CDR2 FYNNEI. This CDR3 has 15 amino acids. The ends were cut back, 6 bases at V and 8 bases at J, with 19 bases in the middle.

In this sample, this clone turned up a few times. The chain joins TRBV5-1 to TRBJ2-7; 9 bases agree with TRBD1. This CDR3 spans 14 amino acids. Trimming took 4 bases from V and 7 from J; bases not matched to a gene: 9. Germline V gene data show CDR1 as SGHRS and CDR2 as YFSETQ. CDR3 nucleotides: TGCGCCAGCAGCCAAGCGGGACAGGGATTAGAGCAGTACTTC. Protein product: CASSQAGQGLEQYF.

This chain uses TRBV28 with TRBJ2-6; a weak D match, TRBD2 (5 bases). The CDR3 has 16 amino acids. V lost 7 bases, J lost 0 bases, and 13 bases lay in between. Germline CDR1 reads MDHEN; CDR2 reads SYDVKM. CDR3 region: CASTPAGLSGANVLTF. The CDR3 DNA reads TGTGCCAGCACCCCGGCGGGCCTCTCTGGGGCCAACGTCCTGACTTTC.

This clone occurred a few times. The chain combines TRBV5-1 with TRBJ2-5, with D maybe TRBD2 (6 bases). V was clipped by 5 bases and J by 5 bases, with 10 bases between them. Germline CDR1 reads SGHRS; CDR2 reads YFSETQ. CDR3 length equals 12 residues. In nucleotides, the CDR3 is TGCGCCAGCAGGGGGGGTCAGGAGACCCAGTACTTC. Encoded protein: CASRGGQETQYF.

V gene TRBV7-9 combines with J gene TRBJ2-5; no clear D gene. Trimming took 7 bases from V and 4 from J, leaving 13 bases between them. Germline CDR1 is SEHNR and CDR2 is FQNEAQ (reference sequence). The CDR3 runs 13 residues. The CDR3 spells CASTPDGPETQYF. In DNA, the CDR3 is TGTGCCAGCACCCCGGACGGTCCAGAGACCCAGTACTTC.

The rearrangement links TRBV18 to TRBJ2-6; D is perhaps TRBD1 (5 bases). Trimming removed 1 base from V and 1 base from J, with 14 bases in between. Germline-derived CDR1 and CDR2 are KGHSH and LQKENI. The CDR3 sequence is 18 residues long. For the CDR3, the DNA is TGTGCCAGCTCACCACGGCTCCAGGGTGGGTCTGGGGCCAACGTCCTGACTTTC. Translated: CASSPRLQGGSGANVLTF.

This clone occurred a few times. The chain employs TRBV14 and TRBJ2-7, with TRBD2 matching over 10 bases. Trimming cost V 4 bases and J 1 base; bases outside gene matches: 4. The CDR3 spans 15 residues. The V gene's germline CDR1 is SGHDN and CDR2 FVKESK. CDR3 in DNA: TGTGCCAGCAGCCCAGTAGCGGGGGGTTCCTACGAGCAGTACTTC. Translated, it gives CASSPVAGGSYEQYF.

There are a few counts of this clone. This chain links TRBV30 with TRBJ1-4, with D tentatively TRBD1 (6 bases). V lost 3 bases to trimming and J lost 6 bases, with 14 bases between them. This CDR3 has 14 amino acids. The germline V gene has CDR1 GTSNPN and CDR2 SVGIG (reference sequence). The CDR3 nucleotides read TGTGCCTGGAGGAAAGGAGGGGGAGATGAAAAACTGTTTTTT. It translates to CAWRKGGGDEKLFF.

The chain uses TRBV7-2 and TRBJ2-1; no reliable D call. Trimming pared 2 bases from V and 7 bases from J, leaving 15 bases between. In germline, CDR1 is SGHTA, CDR2 FQGNSA. The CDR3 length is 15 residues. Here the CDR3 reads CASSLSRSRANEQFF. CDR3 DNA: TGTGCCAGCAGCTTAAGTCGTTCCAGAGCTAATGAGCAGTTCTTC.

V gene TRBV6-6 combines with J gene TRBJ2-3; 8 nucleotides align to TRBD2. The CDR3 runs to 15 residues. V lost 2 bases and J lost 5; bases outside the gene matches: 6. Germline V gene sequence: CDR1 MNHNY, CDR2 SVGAGI (reference sequence). CDR3 sequence: CASSYGLAGVDTQYF. CDR3 nucleotides: TGTGCCAGCAGTTACGGTCTAGCGGGCGTAGATACGCAGTATTTT.

This clone was found a few times. The J gene is TRBJ2-1, the V gene TRBV18; D unresolved. This CDR3 is 15 amino acids long. Trimming took 5 bases from V and 0 from J, leaving 11 bases between them. The germline gives CDR1 KGHSH, CDR2 LQKENI. CDR3 loop: CASSLGESSYNEQFF. In nucleotides, the CDR3 is TGTGCCAGCTCATTGGGCGAGAGCTCCTACAATGAGCAGTTCTTC. Complete variable domain (other parts from reference TRBV18 and TRBJ2-1): NAGVMQNPRHLVRRRGQEARLRCSPMKGHSHVYWYRQLPEEGLKFMVYLQKENIIDESGMPKERFSAEFPKEGPSILRIQQVVRGDSAAYFCASSLGESSYNEQFFGPGTRLTVL.

The sample holds a few counts of this clone. Additional DNA sequences in this sample encode the identical CDR3. This chain joins TRBV10-3 and TRBJ2-7, with D unclear. V gave up 2 bases and J gave up 4 bases, with 6 bases separating them. The CDR3 loop spans 12 amino acids. Germline CDR1 and CDR2: ENHRY and SYGVKD. The CDR3 sequence: CAISERSYEQYF. The CDR3 coding sequence is TGTGCCATCAGTGAGAGAAGTTACGAGCAGTACTTC.

This clone was counted between two and nine times. The chain uses TRBV30 and TRBJ1-2, with D perhaps TRBD1 (6 bases). V was cut by 0 bases and J by 4 bases, with 12 bases left in between. The CDR3 runs to 14 residues. CDR1 and CDR2 (germline): GTSNPN, SVGIG (reference sequence). CDR3 region: CAWSVPGATYGYTF. The CDR3, as DNA: TGTGCCTGGAGTGTACCAGGGGCTACCTATGGCTACACCTTC.

This clone was detected only a few times. The chain carries TRBV5-6 and TRBJ1-2, with 8 nucleotides matching TRBD1. The CDR3 totals 14 residues. Germline lookup yields CDR1 SGHDT and CDR2 YYEEEE. The V segment lost 2 bases and the J segment 6 bases; nucleotides outside the gene matches: 6. The CDR3, as DNA: TGTGCCAGCAGCTTCGGACAGGGAAGTAATGGCTACACCTTC. It translates to CASSFGQGSNGYTF.

The V and J genes are TRBV10-3 and TRBJ2-3; 9 bases match TRBD2. The CDR3 runs to 15 residues. Germline V gene data show CDR1 as ENHRY and CDR2 as SYGVKD. Losses at the gene ends were 3 bases for V and 6 bases for J; bases not matched to a gene: 7. DNA of the CDR3: TGTGCCATCAGTGACTCTGCGGGGGGGTACGATACGCAGTATTTT. Protein: CAISDSAGGYDTQYF.